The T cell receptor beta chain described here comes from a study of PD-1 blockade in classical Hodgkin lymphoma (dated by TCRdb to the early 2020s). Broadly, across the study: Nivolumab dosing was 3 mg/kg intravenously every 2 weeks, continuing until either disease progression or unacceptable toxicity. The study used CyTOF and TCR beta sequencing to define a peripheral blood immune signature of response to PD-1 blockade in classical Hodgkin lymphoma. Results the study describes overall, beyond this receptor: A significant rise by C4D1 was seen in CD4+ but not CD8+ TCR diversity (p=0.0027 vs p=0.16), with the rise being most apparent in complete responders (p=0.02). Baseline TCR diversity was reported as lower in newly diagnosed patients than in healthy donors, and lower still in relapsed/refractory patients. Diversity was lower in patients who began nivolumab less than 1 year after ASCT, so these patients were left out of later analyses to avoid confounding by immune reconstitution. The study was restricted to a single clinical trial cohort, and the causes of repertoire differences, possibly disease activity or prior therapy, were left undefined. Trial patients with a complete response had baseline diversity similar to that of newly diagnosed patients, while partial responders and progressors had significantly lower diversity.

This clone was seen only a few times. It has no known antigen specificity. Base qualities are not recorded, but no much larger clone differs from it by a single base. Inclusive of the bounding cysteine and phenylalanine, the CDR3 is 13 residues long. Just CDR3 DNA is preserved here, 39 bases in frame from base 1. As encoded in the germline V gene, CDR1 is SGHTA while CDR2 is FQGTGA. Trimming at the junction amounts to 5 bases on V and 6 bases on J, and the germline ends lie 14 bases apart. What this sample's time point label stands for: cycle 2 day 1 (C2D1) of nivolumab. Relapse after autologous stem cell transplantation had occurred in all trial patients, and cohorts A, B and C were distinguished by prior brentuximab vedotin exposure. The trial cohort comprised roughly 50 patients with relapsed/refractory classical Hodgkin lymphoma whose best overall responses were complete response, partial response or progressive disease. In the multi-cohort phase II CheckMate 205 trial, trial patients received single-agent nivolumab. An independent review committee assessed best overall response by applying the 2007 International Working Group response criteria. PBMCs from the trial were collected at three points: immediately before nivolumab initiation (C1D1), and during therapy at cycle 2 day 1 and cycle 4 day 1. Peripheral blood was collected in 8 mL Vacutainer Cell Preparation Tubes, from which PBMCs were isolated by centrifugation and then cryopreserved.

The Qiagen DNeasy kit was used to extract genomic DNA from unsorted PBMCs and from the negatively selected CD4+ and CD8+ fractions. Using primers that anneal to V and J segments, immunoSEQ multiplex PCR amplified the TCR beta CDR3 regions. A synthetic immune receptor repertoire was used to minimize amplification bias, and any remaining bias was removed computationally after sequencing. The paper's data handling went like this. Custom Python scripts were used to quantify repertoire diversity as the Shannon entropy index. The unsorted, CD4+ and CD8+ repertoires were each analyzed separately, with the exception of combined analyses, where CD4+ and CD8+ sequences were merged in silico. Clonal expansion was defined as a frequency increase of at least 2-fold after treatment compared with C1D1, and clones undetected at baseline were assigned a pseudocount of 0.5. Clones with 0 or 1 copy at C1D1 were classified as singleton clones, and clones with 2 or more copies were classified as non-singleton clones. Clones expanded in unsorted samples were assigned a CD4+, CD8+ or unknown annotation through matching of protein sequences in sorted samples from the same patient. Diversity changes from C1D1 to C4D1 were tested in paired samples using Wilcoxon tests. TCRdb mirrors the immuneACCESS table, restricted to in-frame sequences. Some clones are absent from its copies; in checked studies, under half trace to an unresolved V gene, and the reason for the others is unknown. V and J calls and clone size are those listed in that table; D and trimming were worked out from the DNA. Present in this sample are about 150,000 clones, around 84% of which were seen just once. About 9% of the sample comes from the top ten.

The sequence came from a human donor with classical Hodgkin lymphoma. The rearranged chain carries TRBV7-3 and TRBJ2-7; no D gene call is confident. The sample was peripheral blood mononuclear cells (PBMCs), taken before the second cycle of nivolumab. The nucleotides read TGTGCCAGCAGCCCCCATAGTTCCCGCGAGCAGTACTTC. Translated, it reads CASSPHSSREQYF.